The next 26 T cell receptor beta chains were all read from a single sample in a study of blood T cell repertoires in COVID-19. TCRdb's copy holds only in-frame clones and misses some; the assay was immunoSEQ multiplex PCR. The sample consists of over 150,000 clones, approximately 90% of them appearing once. The sample was peripheral blood. These receptors came from a man aged 18 to 35 with COVID-19, enrolled during active disease.

V and J are TRBV7-3 and TRBJ2-2, with 8 bases aligning to TRBD2. The CDR3 runs 16 residues. The V and J ends lost 2 bases and 4 bases, in that order; junction bases with no gene match: 6. CDR1 SGHTA and CDR2 FQGTGA come from the germline V gene. The CDR3 sequence: CASSLGAGDLTGELFF. DNA of the CDR3: TGTGCCAGCAGCTTAGGAGCGGGAGATCTCACCGGGGAGCTGTTTTTT. Combining the CDR3 with reference TRBV7-3 and TRBJ2-2 gives the whole variable domain GAGVSQTPSNKVTEKGKYVELRCDPISGHTALYWYRQSLGQGPEFLIYFQGTGAADDSGLPNDRFFAVRPEGSVSTLKIQRTERGDSAVYLCASSLGAGDLTGELFFGEGSRLTVL.

V and J are TRBV7-2 and TRBJ1-1; D is unresolved. Deletions cut 2 bases from V and 3 bases from J, with 10 bases between. The CDR3 length is 14 residues. The germline gives CDR1 SGHTA, CDR2 FQGNSA. CDR3 protein: CASSLRGGDTEAFF. DNA of the CDR3: TGTGCCAGCAGCTTACGGGGTGGAGACACTGAAGCTTTCTTT.

V is TRBV27 and J is TRBJ2-4; TRBD1 is a possible D gene (6 bases). Trimming took 2 bases from V and 4 from J, leaving 15 bases between them. The CDR3 runs to 16 residues. The V gene's germline CDR1 is MNHEY and CDR2 SMNVEV (reference sequence). The CDR3 DNA reads as TGTGCCAGCAGTTTAGGGTTGACAGGCCGGAAAAACATTCAGTACTTC. Encoded protein: CASSLGLTGRKNIQYF.

The chain combines TRBV23-1 with TRBJ2-3, with D maybe TRBD2 (6 bases). Being an ORF, TRBV23-1 has a function that is uncertain. This CDR3 spans 14 amino acids. Trimming took 8 bases from V and 0 from J, leaving 12 bases between them. The CDR3: CASLEGPSTDTQYF. The DNA for the CDR3 is TGCGCCAGCCTGGAGGGTCCTAGCACAGATACGCAGTATTTT.

The rearrangement joins TRBV19 to TRBJ2-2; 7 positions agree with TRBD1. Trimming at V came to 2 bases and at J to 6 bases, leaving 9 bases not matched to a gene. From germline, CDR1 is LNHDA and CDR2 SQIVND (reference sequence). The CDR3 runs 16 residues. The CDR3 region is CASSIRVPGQPGELFF. The CDR3 DNA reads as TGTGCCAGTAGTATACGAGTCCCGGGACAGCCCGGGGAGCTGTTTTTT.

The chain combines TRBV12-5 with TRBJ2-2; TRBD1 matches at 7 bases. The length of the CDR3 is 14 residues. J lost 3 bases, V lost 6 bases, and 4 bases had no gene match. CDR1 is LGHNT and CDR2 is FRNRAP in the germline V gene. DNA for the CDR3: TGTGCTAGTGGGGGCCAGGGGGACACCGGGGAGCTGTTTTTT. As protein: CASGGQGDTGELFF.

CDR3 sequence: CASSPWDNYEQYF. CDR3 DNA sequence: TGTGCCAGCAGCCCCTGGGACAACTACGAGCAGTACTTC. This chain uses TRBV7-3 with TRBJ2-7, with D perhaps matching TRBD1 (6 bases). Trimming removed 5 bases at V and 3 bases at J, with 11 bases between. The CDR3 has 13 residues. Germline-derived CDR1 and CDR2 are SGHTA and FQGTGA. The full variable domain, in which reference TRBV7-3 and TRBJ2-7 provide the parts outside the CDR3, is GAGVSQTPSNKVTEKGKYVELRCDPISGHTALYWYRQSLGQGPEFLIYFQGTGAADDSGLPNDRFFAVRPEGSVSTLKIQRTERGDSAVYLCASSPWDNYEQYFGPGTRLTVT.

The J gene is TRBJ1-1, the V gene TRBV27; 8 bases map to TRBD1. The CDR3 runs to 18 residues. J lost 0 bases, V lost 4 bases, and 13 bases had no gene match. Germline V CDR1 and CDR2: MNHEY, SMNVEV (reference sequence). The CDR3 protein is CASSSLRPGTGLNTEAFF. As DNA, the CDR3 is TGTGCCAGCAGTTCTCTTCGTCCCGGGACAGGTTTGAACACTGAAGCTTTCTTT.

The rearrangement uses TRBV19 and TRBJ2-7; weak D call: TRBD2 (5 bases). The CDR3 is made up of 14 amino acids. Deletions cut 3 bases from V and 5 bases from J, with 14 bases between. Germline V gene data show CDR1 as LNHDA and CDR2 as SQIVND (reference sequence). CDR3 loop: CASSIAGRQNEQYF. CDR3 bases: TGTGCCAGTAGTATTGCGGGTCGCCAAAACGAGCAGTACTTC.

The chain links TRBV11-2 to TRBJ1-4; D perhaps matches TRBD1 (5 bases). Trimming shortened V by 5 bases and J by 8 bases, and 18 bases separated the two germline ends. This CDR3 has 15 amino acids. The germline gives CDR1 SGHAT, CDR2 FQNNGV. The CDR3 spells CASSRRGHTGEKLFF. The CDR3 DNA is TGTGCCAGCAGCCGGCGCGGACACACTGGCGAAAAACTGTTTTTT.

The chain has TRBV25-1 and TRBJ2-7; 11 positions match TRBD1. CDR1 is MGHDK and CDR2 is SYGVNS in the germline V gene. The J segment lost 7 bases and the V segment lost 3 bases, leaving 8 bases of the junction unmatched. The CDR3 loop spans 15 amino acids. The CDR3 reads CASSEQGQGAREQYF. The CDR3 DNA is TGTGCCAGCAGTGAGCAAGGACAGGGGGCGCGGGAGCAGTACTTC.

The rearrangement links TRBV5-6 to TRBJ1-6, with D possibly TRBD1 on 5 matching bases. Per the germline V gene, CDR1 is SGHDT and CDR2 is YYEEEE. The CDR3 spans 14 residues. V shed 2 bases and J shed 5 bases, with 8 bases lying between them. The CDR3 DNA sequence: TGTGCCAGCAGCTTTGGGGCAGATAATTCACCCCTCCACTTT. Translated: CASSFGADNSPLHF.

The chain uses TRBV4-3 and TRBJ1-1; TRBD1 agrees at 7 bases. Looked up from germline, CDR1 is LGHNA and CDR2 is YSLEER. V lost 3 bases and J lost 3; bases outside the gene matches: 4. The CDR3 is made up of 14 amino acids. DNA of the CDR3: TGCGCCAGCAGCCACAGACAGGGTCACACTGAAGCTTTCTTT. Its translation: CASSHRQGHTEAFF.

This chain uses TRBV6-6 with TRBJ1-2; D is ambiguous. CDR3 size: 13 residues. V lost 6 bases and J lost 8, with 16 bases in between. The germline gives CDR1 MNHNY, CDR2 SVGAGI (reference sequence). The CDR3 DNA sequence: TGTGCCAGCAGCGTTCCGGGGTTGTACGGCTACACCTTC. It encodes CASSVPGLYGYTF.

The CDR3: CASSLGGGYGYTF. CDR3 bases: TGTGCCAGCAGCTTGGGAGGGGGCTATGGCTACACCTTC. V gene TRBV5-6 combines with J gene TRBJ1-2; D may be TRBD1 (6 bases). Germline V gene data show CDR1 as SGHDT and CDR2 as YYEEEE. The CDR3 is made up of 13 amino acids. The ends were cut back, 0 bases at V and 4 bases at J, with 7 bases in the middle.

The V and J genes are TRBV20-1 and TRBJ2-7; a possible D gene is TRBD2 (5 bases). This CDR3 spans 11 amino acids. Germline values: CDR1 DFQATT, CDR2 SNEGSKA (reference sequence). Trimming left V 5 bases short and J 6 bases short, with 11 bases between. In DNA form, the CDR3 reads TGCAGTGCTTCGAGAGGGAGCGAGCAGTACTTC. Translating gives CSASRGSEQYF.

The V gene is TRBV24-1, the J gene TRBJ2-3; maybe TRBD1 (6 bases). The CDR3 covers 13 residues. The V end lost 7 bases, the J end lost 6 bases, and 13 bases lay between the germline ends. Germline assignment: CDR1 KGHDR and CDR2 SFDVKD. The CDR3 here is CATSQGSSDTQYF. CDR3 coding DNA: TGTGCCACCAGCCAGGGGAGCAGCGATACGCAGTATTTT.

This chain's CDR3 is CAISAGFGMNSPLHF. The CDR3 DNA follows: TGTGCCATCAGTGCGGGTTTCGGAATGAATTCACCCCTCCACTTT. The chain employs TRBV10-3 and TRBJ1-6; the D is unclear. CDR1 is ENHRY and CDR2 is SYGVKD in the germline V gene. The CDR3 consists of 15 residues. V was clipped by 4 bases and J by 7 bases, with 14 bases between them.

The rearrangement uses TRBV27 and TRBJ2-2; TRBD2 might be the D (6 bases). Trimming took off 5 bases at V and 0 bases at J, with 10 bases between the two ends. The germline V gene has CDR1 MNHEY and CDR2 SMNVEV (reference sequence). CDR3 length equals 15 residues. The chain's CDR3 is CASSPIAANTGELFF. In nucleotides, the CDR3 is TGTGCCAGCAGTCCAATAGCGGCGAACACCGGGGAGCTGTTTTTT.

The J gene is TRBJ2-3, the V gene TRBV13; TRBD2 matches 9 bases. Germline lookup yields CDR1 PRHDT and CDR2 FYEKMQ (reference sequence). This CDR3 is 15 amino acids long. Trimming at V came to 2 bases and at J to 3 bases, leaving 3 bases not matched to a gene. CDR3 protein: CASSLSSGSTDTQYF. The CDR3 nucleotides read TGTGCCAGCAGCTTAAGTAGCGGGAGTACAGATACGCAGTATTTT.

This chain joins TRBV29-1 and TRBJ2-2; 9 bases match TRBD1. This CDR3 comprises 15 residues. The V and J ends lost 2 bases and 4 bases, in that order; junction bases with no gene match: 5. Looked up from germline, CDR1 is SQVTM and CDR2 is ANQGSEA. CDR3 sequence reads: CSVEKGQGITGELFF. CDR3 bases: TGCAGCGTTGAAAAAGGACAGGGGATCACCGGGGAGCTGTTTTTT.

The chain has TRBV27 and TRBJ1-1; D gene unclear. This CDR3 contains 14 residues. Trimming removed 1 base from V and 2 bases from J, with 8 bases in between. CDR1 and CDR2 from the germline V gene are MNHEY and SMNVEV (reference sequence). The CDR3 reads CASSLFGRNTEAFF. Written as DNA, the CDR3 is TGTGCCAGCAGTTTATTTGGCCGAAACACTGAAGCTTTCTTT.

The chain couples TRBV10-3 to TRBJ2-7; 9 nucleotides match TRBD2. This CDR3 region has 17 residues. J gave up 6 bases and V 2 bases, and 14 bases lay outside the gene matches. CDR1 is ENHRY and CDR2 is SYGVKD in the germline V gene. CDR3 loop: CAISERRLAAGSGEQYF. The DNA for the CDR3 is TGTGCCATCAGTGAGCGCAGACTAGCGGCGGGGTCCGGCGAGCAGTACTTC.

V is TRBV6-5 and J is TRBJ1-2; TRBD1 aligns across 7 bases. The CDR3 is made up of 13 amino acids. Per the germline V gene, CDR1 is MNHEY and CDR2 is SVGAGI. Trimming removed 5 bases from V and 7 bases from J; junction bases left unmatched: 7. The CDR3 reads CASSTGVASGYTF. Here the CDR3 DNA reads TGTGCCAGCAGTACAGGGGTCGCAAGTGGCTACACCTTC.

The sample holds a few counts of this clone. V usage is TRBV30 and J usage is TRBJ2-7; 7 positions agree with TRBD2. With 4 bases clipped from V and 0 bases from J, the junction kept 6 bases outside the gene matches. CDR3 length: 14 amino acids. Germline values: CDR1 GTSNPN, CDR2 SVGIG (reference sequence). The CDR3 loop is CAWTSSGGSYEQYF. Here the CDR3 DNA reads TGTGCCTGGACCTCTAGCGGAGGCTCCTACGAGCAGTACTTC. Variable domain in full (rest from reference TRBV30 and TRBJ2-7): SQTIHQWPATLVQPVGSPLSLECTVEGTSNPNLYWYRQAAGRGLQLLFYSVGIGQISSEVPQNLSASRPQDRQFILSSKKLLLSDSGFYLCAWTSSGGSYEQYFGPGTRLTVT.

A remark on this clone: An end of the junction does not agree with germline; a read error may underlie this. This chain links TRBV6-2 or TRBV6-3 with TRBJ2-7; TRBD2 agrees at 7 bases. Germline V lookup: CDR1 MNHEY, CDR2 SVGEGT. This CDR3 is built from 17 residues. The CDR3 spells CASGYPLRGNSIYEQYF. CDR3 nucleotide sequence: TGTGCCAGCGGTTACCCTCTGCGGGGGAATAGTATCTACGAGCAGTACTTC.